Reported below is one T cell receptor (beta chain). Its specificity is not known. Trimming removed 4 bases at V and 3 bases at J, with 19 bases between. This CDR3 has 17 residues. Germline V gives CDR1 LNHDA, CDR2 SQIVND (reference sequence). These data belong to a study of siplizumab effects on memory and regulatory T cells. Points from the study as a whole: Among mappable alloreactive CD4+ clones, the Treg-derived fraction averaged roughly 70% with siplizumab versus about 26% in controls. Most alloreactive clones went unmapped to unstimulated subsets; only a minor fraction mapped. In siplizumab cultures, the suppressive function of proliferating Tregs remained unconfirmed. Researchers could not give a naive or memory phenotype to roughly 75-97% of proliferating CD4+ or CD8+ clones.

Method: immunoSEQ multiplex PCR; TCRdb's copy keeps in-frame clones and lacks some. Among 99,000 or so clones, about 93% were seen once, and the ten largest hold approximately 0.3%. The sequence came from a human donor in good health. This rearrangement joins TRBV19 to TRBJ1-3; the D gene is possibly TRBD1 (5 bases). The specimen sequenced was CD4+ T cells sorted from blood. The CDR3 region has the DNA TGTGCCAGTAGTACTTTAACCGGGACTCAGGTTGGAAACACCATATATTTT. Protein: CASSTLTGTQVGNTIYF. Together with reference TRBV19 and TRBJ1-3, the CDR3 gives the full variable domain: DGGITQSPKYLFRKEGQNVTLSCEQNLNHDAMYWYRQDPGQGLRLIYYSQIVNDFQKGDIAEGYSVSREKKESFPLTVTSAQKNPTAFYLCASSTLTGTQVGNTIYFGEGSWLTVV.